What follows are 3 T cell receptor beta chains derived from one specimen sequenced in a study of T cells in Graves' hyperthyroidism and ophthalmopathy. RNA transcripts yielded amplified TCR beta CDR3 regions. A first-round RT-PCR of the TCR CDR3 used the HTBI primer set. TCRdb processed the multiplex PCR reads anew with MiXCR; each CDR3 protein has one entry. The sample has about half a million distinct CDR3 sequences, roughly a quarter seen once. The sample consisted of blood. These TCRs come from a woman aged 25 to 39 with Graves' ophthalmopathy.

The table lists this clonotype with a few counts. The chain joins TRBV13 to TRBJ2-3; no definite D call. CDR1 is PRHDT, CDR2 FYEKMQ, per germline (reference sequence). V lost 5 bases and J lost 0, with 15 bases in between. The CDR3 runs to 16 residues. The CDR3 coding sequence is TGTGCCAGCAGCGCCAACGACCATCCTAGCACAGATACGCAGTATTTT. Translated, it gives CASSANDHPSTDTQYF.

The chain links TRBV25-1 to TRBJ2-7; no clear D gene. This CDR3 is built from 16 residues. Per the germline V gene, CDR1 is MGHDK and CDR2 is SYGVNS. The ends were cut back, 1 base at V and 0 bases at J, with 13 bases in the middle. This CDR3 is CASSELGLEVSYEQYF. CDR3 bases: TGTGCCAGCAGTGAATTAGGGCTAGAGGTCTCCTACGAGCAGTACTTC.

With respect to this clonotype: The junction differs from germline at one of its ends, possibly a read error. J is TRBJ2-4 and V is TRBV15; 7 bases are a match to TRBD1. This CDR3 is 17 amino acids long. Germline values: CDR1 LNHNV, CDR2 YYDKDF (reference sequence). CDR3 coding DNA: TGTACCACCAGCAGAGAAGGGGGCAGCGTAGCCAAAAACATTCAGTACTTC. Translation: CTTSREGGSVAKNIQYF. The full variable domain, its missing parts supplied by reference TRBV15 and TRBJ2-4, is DAMVIQNPRYQVTQFGKPVTLSCSQTLNHNVMYWYQQKSSQAPKLLFHYYDKDFNNEADTPDNFQSRRPNTSFCFLDIRSPGLGDTAMYLCTTSREGGSVAKNIQYFGAGTRLSVL.